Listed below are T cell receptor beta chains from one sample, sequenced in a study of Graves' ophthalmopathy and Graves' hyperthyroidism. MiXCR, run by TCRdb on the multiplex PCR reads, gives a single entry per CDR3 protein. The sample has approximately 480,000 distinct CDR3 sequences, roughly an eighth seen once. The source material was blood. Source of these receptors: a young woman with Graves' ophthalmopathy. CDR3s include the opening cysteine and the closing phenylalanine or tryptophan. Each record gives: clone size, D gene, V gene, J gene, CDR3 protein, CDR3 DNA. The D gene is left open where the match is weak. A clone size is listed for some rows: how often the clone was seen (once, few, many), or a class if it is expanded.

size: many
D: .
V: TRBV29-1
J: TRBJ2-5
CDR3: CSVDLSETQYF
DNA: TGCAGCGTTGACTTGTCCGAGACCCAGTACTTC

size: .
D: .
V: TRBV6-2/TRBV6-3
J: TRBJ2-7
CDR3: CASSYRYWEQYF
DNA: TGTGCCAGCAGTTACCGGTACTGGGAGCAGTACTTC

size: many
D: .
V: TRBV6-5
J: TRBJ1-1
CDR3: CASSSIRRQQNTEAFF
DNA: TGTGCCAGCAGTTCCATCCGACGGCAACAGAACACTGAAGCTTTCTTT

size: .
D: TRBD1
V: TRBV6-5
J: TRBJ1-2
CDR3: CASINFRDRGNRYGYTF
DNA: TGTGCCAGCATTAACTTCCGGGACAGGGGGAATCGCTATGGCTACACCTTC

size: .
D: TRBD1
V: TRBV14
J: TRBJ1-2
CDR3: CASSQDRGAMGQRLGGYTF
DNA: TGTGCCAGCAGCCAAGATCGGGGGGCGATGGGACAGCGCCTCGGGGGCTACACCTTC

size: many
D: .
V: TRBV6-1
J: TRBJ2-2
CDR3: CASKTSRAEGNTGELFF
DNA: TGTGCCAGCAAAACCAGTAGAGCGGAGGGGAACACCGGGGAGCTGTTTTTT

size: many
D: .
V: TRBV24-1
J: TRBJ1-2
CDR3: CATSDSRGVAGYTF
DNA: TGTGCCACCAGTGATAGCCGCGGGGTTGCGGGCTACACCTTC

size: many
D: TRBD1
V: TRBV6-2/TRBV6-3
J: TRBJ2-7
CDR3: CASSRSGQGTYEQYF
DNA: TGTGCCAGCAGCCGCTCGGGACAGGGCACCTACGAGCAGTACTTC

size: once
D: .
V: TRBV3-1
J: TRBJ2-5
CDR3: CASIGRQYQETQYF
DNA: TGTGCCAGCATAGGTAGGCAGTACCAAGAGACCCAGTACTTC

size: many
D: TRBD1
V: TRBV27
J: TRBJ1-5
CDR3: CASSPFPAGGDQPQHF
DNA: TGTGCCAGCAGTCCATTCCCTGCAGGGGGGGATCAGCCCCAGCATTTT

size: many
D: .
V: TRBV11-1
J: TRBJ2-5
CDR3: CASSLVGNTPAGTQETQYF
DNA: TGTGCCAGCAGCTTAGTTGGGAACACTCCGGCGGGGACTCAAGAGACCCAGTACTTC

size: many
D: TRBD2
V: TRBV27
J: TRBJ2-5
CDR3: CASSLSPLAGEETQYF
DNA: TGTGCCAGCAGTTTATCTCCCTTAGCGGGAGAGGAGACCCAGTACTTC

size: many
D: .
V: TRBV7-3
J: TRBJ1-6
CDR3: CASSPTSNSPLHF
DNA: TGTGCCAGCAGCCCGACCTCGAATTCACCCCTCCACTTT

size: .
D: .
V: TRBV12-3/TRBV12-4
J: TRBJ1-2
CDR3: CASTYTEYGYTF
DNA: TGTGCCAGCACCTACACAGAGTATGGCTACACCTTC

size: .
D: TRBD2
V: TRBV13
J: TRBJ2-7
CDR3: CASSTQGAGGRFPYEQYF
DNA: TGTGCCAGCAGCACCCAAGGAGCGGGGGGGCGATTCCCCTACGAGCAGTACTTC

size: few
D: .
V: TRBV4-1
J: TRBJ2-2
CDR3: CASSQALGAVAGELFF
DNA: TGCGCCAGCAGCCAAGCCCTTGGGGCTGTCGCCGGGGAGCTGTTTTTT

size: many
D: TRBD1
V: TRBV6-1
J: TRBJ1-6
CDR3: CASNPIAAGGSLGSPLHF
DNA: TGTGCCAGCAACCCCATAGCGGCAGGGGGTTCGTTGGGGTCACCCCTCCACTTT

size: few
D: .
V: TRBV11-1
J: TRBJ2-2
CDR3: CASRQTPPSARHTGELFF
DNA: TGTGCCAGCAGGCAGACCCCCCCCTCGGCCCGGCACACCGGGGAGCTGTTTTTT

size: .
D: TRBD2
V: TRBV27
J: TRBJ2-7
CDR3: CASSRLAGGGSYEQYF
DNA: TGTGCCAGCAGCCGACTAGCGGGAGGGGGTTCCTACGAGCAGTACTTC

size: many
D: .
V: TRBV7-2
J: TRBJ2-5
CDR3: CASSTRGAQETQYF
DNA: TGTGCCAGCAGCACGCGAGGGGCCCAAGAGACCCAGTACTTC

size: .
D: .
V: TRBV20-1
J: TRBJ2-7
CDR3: CSARDIGTISYEQYF
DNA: TGCAGTGCTAGAGATATCGGAACTATCTCCTACGAGCAGTACTTC

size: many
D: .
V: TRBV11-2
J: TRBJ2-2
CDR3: CASSSRGWDTGELFF
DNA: TGTGCCAGCAGTAGTCGGGGCTGGGACACCGGGGAGCTGTTTTTT

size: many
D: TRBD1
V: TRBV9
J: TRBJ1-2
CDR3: CASSPSTGTGYTF
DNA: TGTGCCAGCAGCCCCTCGACAGGGACTGGCTACACCTTC

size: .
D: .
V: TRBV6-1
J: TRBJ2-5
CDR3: CASRGGQSRGETQYF
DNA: TGTGCCAGCAGGGGGGGACAGTCCCGAGGGGAGACCCAGTACTTC

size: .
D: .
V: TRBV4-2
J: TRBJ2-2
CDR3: CASSLRSVDAAGELFF
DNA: TGTGCCAGCAGCCTACGGTCAGTGGATGCGGCCGGGGAGCTGTTTTTT

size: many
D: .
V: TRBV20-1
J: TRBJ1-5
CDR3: CSAADPGEQPQHF
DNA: TGCAGTGCTGCGGACCCTGGGGAACAGCCCCAGCATTTT

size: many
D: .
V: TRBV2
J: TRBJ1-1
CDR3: CASSAQGIGMNTEAFF
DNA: TGTGCCAGCAGTGCCCAGGGGATAGGCATGAACACTGAAGCTTTCTTT

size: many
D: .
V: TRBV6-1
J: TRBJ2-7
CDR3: CASSEGAGRTYEQYF
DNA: TGTGCCAGCAGTGAAGGAGCGGGTAGGACCTACGAGCAGTACTTC

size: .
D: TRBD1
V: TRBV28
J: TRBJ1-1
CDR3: CASSLRTGWTEAFF
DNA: TGTGCCAGCAGTCTTCGGACAGGGTGGACTGAAGCTTTCTTT

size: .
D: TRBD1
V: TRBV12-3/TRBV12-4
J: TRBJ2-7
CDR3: CASSLVGQGAPYEQYF
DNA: TGTGCCAGCAGTTTAGTAGGACAGGGGGCCCCCTACGAGCAGTACTTC

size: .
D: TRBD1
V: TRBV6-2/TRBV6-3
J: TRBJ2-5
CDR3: CASTKNQQGMNLSGQETQYF
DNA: TGTGCCAGCACCAAGAACCAACAGGGGATGAATCTATCTGGGCAAGAGACCCAGTACTTC